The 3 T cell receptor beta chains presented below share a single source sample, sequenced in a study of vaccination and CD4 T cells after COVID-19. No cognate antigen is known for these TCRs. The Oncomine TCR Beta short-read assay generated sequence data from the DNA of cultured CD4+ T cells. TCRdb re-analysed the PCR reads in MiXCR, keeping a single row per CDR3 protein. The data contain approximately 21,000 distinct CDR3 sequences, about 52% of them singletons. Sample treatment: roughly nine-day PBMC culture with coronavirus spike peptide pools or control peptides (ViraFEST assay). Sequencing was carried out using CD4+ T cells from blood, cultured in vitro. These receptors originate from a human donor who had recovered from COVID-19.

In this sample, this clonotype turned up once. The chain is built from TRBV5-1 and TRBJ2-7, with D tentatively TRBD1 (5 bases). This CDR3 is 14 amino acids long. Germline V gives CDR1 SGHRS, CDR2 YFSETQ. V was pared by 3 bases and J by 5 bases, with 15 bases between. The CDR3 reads CASSSGHTLDEQYF. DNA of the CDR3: TGCGCCAGCAGCTCCGGACACACCCTAGACGAGCAGTACTTC. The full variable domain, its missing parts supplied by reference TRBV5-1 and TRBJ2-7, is KAGVTQTPRYLIKTRGQQVTLSCSPISGHRSVSWYQQTPGQGLQFLFEYFSETQRNKGNFPGRFSGRQFSNSRSEMNVSTLELGDSALYLCASSSGHTLDEQYFGPGTRLTVT.

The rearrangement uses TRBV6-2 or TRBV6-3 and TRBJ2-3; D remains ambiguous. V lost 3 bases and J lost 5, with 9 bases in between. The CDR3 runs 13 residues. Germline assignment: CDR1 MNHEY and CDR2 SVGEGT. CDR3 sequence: CASSYYPIDTQYF. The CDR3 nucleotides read TGTGCCAGCAGTTATTACCCAATAGATACGCAGTATTTT.

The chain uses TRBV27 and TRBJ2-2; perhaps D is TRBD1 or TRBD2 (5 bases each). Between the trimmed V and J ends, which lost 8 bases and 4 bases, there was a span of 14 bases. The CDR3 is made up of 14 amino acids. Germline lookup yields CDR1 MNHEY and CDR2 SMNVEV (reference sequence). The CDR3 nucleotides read TGTGCCAGCGGTCGAGGGGTCACCACCGGGGAGCTGTTTTTT. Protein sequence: CASGRGVTTGELFF.